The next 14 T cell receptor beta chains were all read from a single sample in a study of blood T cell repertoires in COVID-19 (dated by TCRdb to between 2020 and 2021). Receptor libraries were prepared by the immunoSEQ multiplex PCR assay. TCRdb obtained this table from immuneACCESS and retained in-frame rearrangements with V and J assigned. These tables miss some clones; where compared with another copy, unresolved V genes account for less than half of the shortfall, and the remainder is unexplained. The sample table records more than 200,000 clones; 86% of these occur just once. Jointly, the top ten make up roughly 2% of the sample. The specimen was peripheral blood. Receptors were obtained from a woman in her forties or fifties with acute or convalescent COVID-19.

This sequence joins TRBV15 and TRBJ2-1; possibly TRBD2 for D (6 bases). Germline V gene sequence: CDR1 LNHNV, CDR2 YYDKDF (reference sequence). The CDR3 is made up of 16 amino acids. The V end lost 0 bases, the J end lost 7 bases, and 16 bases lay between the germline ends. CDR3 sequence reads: CATSRDTSGVVNEQFF. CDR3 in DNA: TGTGCCACCAGCAGAGATACGTCGGGGGTGGTAAATGAGCAGTTCTTC.

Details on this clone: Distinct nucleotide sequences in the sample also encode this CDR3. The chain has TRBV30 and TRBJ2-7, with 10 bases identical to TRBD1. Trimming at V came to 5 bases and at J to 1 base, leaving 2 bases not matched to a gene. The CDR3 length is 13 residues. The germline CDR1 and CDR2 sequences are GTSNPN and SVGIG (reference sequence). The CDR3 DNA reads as TGTGCCTGGGGACAGGGGGTTTCCTACGAGCAGTACTTC. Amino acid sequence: CAWGQGVSYEQYF.

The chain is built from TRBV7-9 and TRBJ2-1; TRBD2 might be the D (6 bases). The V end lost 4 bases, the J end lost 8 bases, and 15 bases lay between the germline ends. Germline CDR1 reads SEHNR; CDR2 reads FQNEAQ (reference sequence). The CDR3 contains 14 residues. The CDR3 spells CASSSGLAGYEQFF. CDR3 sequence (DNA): TGTGCCAGCAGCTCGGGACTGGCTGGTTATGAGCAGTTCTTC.

The CDR3 region is CASRQNNYGYTF. CDR3 DNA sequence: TGTGCCAGCAGACAAAACAACTATGGCTACACCTTC. The rearrangement links TRBV5-4 to TRBJ1-2; D is undetermined. Trimming took off 5 bases at V and 2 bases at J, with 7 bases between the two ends. Germline CDR1 and CDR2: SGHNT and YYREEE (reference sequence). This CDR3 contains 12 residues. Full variable domain (remainder filled in from reference TRBV5-4 and TRBJ1-2): ETGVTQSPTHLIKTRGQQVTLRCSSQSGHNTVSWYQQALGQGPQFIFQYYREEENGRGNFPPRFSGLQFPNYSSELNVNALELDDSALYLCASRQNNYGYTFGSGTRLTVV.

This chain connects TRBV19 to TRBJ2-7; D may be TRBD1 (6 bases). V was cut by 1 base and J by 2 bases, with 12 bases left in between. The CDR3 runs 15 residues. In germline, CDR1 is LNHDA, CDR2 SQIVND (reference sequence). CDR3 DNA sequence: TGTGCCAGTAGTATAGCAGGGGCTCTACCCTACGAGCAGTACTTC. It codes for CASSIAGALPYEQYF.

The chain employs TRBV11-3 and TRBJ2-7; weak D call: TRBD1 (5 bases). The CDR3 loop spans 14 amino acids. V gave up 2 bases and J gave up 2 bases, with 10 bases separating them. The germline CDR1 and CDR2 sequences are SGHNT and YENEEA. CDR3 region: CASSLTDRTYEQYF. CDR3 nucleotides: TGTGCCAGCAGCTTAACCGACAGAACCTACGAGCAGTACTTC.

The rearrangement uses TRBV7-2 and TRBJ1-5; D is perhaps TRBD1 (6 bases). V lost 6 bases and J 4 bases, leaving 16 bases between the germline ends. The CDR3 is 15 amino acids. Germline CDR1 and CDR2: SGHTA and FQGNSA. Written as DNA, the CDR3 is TGTGCCAGCAGGGGGGGGACAATGGGGAATCAGCCCCAGCATTTT. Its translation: CASRGGTMGNQPQHF. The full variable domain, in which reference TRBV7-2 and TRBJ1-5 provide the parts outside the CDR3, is GAGVSQSPSNKVTEKGKDVELRCDPISGHTALYWYRQSLGQGLEFLIYFQGNSAPDKSGLPSDRFSAERTGGSVSTLTIQRTQQEDSAVYLCASRGGTMGNQPQHFGDGTRLSIL.

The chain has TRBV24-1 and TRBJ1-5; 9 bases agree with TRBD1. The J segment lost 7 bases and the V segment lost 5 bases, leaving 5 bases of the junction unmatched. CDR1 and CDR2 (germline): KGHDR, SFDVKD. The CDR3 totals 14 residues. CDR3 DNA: TGTGCCACCAGTGGGGACAGGGTTGAACAGCCCCAGCATTTT. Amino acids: CATSGDRVEQPQHF.

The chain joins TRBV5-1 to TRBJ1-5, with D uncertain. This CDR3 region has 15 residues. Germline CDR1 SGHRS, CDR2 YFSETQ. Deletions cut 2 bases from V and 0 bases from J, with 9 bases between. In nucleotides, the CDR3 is TGCGCCAGCAGCTTAGGAGGGTATAGCAATCAGCCCCAGCATTTT. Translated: CASSLGGYSNQPQHF.

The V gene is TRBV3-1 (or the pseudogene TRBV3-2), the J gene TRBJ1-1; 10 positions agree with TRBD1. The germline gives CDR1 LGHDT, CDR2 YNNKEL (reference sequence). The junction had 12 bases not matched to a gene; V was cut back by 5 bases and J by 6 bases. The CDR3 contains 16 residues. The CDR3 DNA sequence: TGTGCCAGCAGCTCCCGGAGGACAGGGGGGACGGCTGAAGCTTTCTTT. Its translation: CASSSRRTGGTAEAFF.

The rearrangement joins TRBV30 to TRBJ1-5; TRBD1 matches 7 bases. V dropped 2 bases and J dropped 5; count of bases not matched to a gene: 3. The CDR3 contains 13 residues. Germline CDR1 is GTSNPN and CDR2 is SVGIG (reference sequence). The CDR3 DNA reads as TGTGCCTGGAGTACAGGGGCTGATCAGCCCCAGCATTTT. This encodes CAWSTGADQPQHF.

The CDR3, as DNA: TGCGCCAGCAGCCTCCCGGGACAGGGGCTCACTGAAGCTTTCTTT. Translated, it gives CASSLPGQGLTEAFF. This chain connects TRBV5-1 to TRBJ1-1, with 10 positions matching TRBD1. The germline CDR1 and CDR2 sequences are SGHRS and YFSETQ. J lost 4 bases, V lost 4 bases, and 7 bases had no gene match. The CDR3 consists of 15 residues.

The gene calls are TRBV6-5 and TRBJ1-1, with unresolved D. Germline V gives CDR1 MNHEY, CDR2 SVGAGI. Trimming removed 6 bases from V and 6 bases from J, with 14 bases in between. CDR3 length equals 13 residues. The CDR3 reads CASRHPVRPEAFF. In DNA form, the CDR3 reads TGTGCCAGCAGACACCCCGTGCGGCCTGAAGCTTTCTTT.

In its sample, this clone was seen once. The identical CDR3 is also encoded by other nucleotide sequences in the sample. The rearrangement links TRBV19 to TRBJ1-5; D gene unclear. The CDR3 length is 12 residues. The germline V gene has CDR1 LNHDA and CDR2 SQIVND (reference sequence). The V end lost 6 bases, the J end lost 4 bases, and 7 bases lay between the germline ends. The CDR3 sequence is CASSPGNQPQHF. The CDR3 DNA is TGTGCCAGTAGCCCCGGGAATCAGCCCCAGCATTTT.